One T cell receptor beta chain is described in this entry. The data were obtained in a study of blood T cell repertoires in COVID-19. About the research overall: Samples came from the United States, Italy and Spain, spanning acute and convalescent COVID-19. Sources were T cells, B-cell-depleted T cells, or PBMCs; the material itself was cDNA or gDNA.

From germline, CDR1 is SGDLS and CDR2 YYNGEE. This CDR3 has 16 amino acids. V gave up 7 bases and J gave up 0 bases, with 19 bases separating them. Assay: immunoSEQ multiplex PCR; the TCRdb copy retains only in-frame clones and omits some. Counted here are about 150,000 clones, 65% to 85% occurring once; the ten biggest clones make up roughly 19%. V gene TRBV9 combines with J gene TRBJ1-2; D remains unclear. This clonotype was obtained from a woman in her 70s who had recovered from COVID-19. The sequencing sample was made of peripheral blood. The CDR3 DNA sequence: TGTGCCAGCCGAAAGATCGCTTCCTCAGCTAACTATGGCTACACCTTC. Residues: CASRKIASSANYGYTF.